This T cell receptor (beta chain) was profiled in a study of cytomegalovirus exposure and HLA in healthy donors. Across the whole study: The same platform was used for the roughly 120 validation repertoires as for the approximately 670 first-cohort repertoires, as reported in a later analysis.

TCRdb's copy holds only in-frame clones and misses some; the assay was immunoSEQ multiplex PCR. The table shows some 200,000 clones, with approximately 86% occurring only once. Germline V gives CDR1 SQVTM, CDR2 ANQGSEA. This CDR3 contains 14 residues. The junction had 13 bases not matched to a gene; V was cut back by 8 bases and J by 5 bases. Regarding the study as a whole: Researchers reported that a few CMV-associated chains were confirmed in vitro as CMV antigen-specific. Cytomegalovirus association was listed for 164 TCR beta chains.

A remark on this clone: Its antigen is still unknown.

This chain joins TRBV29-1 and TRBJ2-3; 7 bases match TRBD2. The clonotype originates from a man younger than 40 in good health and CMV-seropositive. The sequenced sample was PBMCs. CDR3 in amino acids: CSTGGSGDGDTQYF. For the CDR3, the DNA is TGCAGCACTGGAGGCAGCGGGGACGGAGATACGCAGTATTTT.